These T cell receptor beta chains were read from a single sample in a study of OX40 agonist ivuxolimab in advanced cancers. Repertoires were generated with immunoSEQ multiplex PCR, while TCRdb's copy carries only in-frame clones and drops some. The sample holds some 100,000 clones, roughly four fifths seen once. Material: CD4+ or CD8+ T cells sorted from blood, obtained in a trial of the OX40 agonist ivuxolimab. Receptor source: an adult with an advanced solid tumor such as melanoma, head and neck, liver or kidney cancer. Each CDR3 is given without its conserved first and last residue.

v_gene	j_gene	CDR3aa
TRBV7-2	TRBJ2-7	ASSYRDSAYEQY
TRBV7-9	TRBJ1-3	ASSLSTGQGGNTIY
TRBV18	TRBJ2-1	ASSPRLAGGKDEQF
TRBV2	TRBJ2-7	ASRVRTSGSEDYEQY
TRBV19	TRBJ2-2	ASSMEGPGELF
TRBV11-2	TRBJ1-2	ASSTFDLYGYT
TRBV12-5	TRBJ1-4	ASGLLIGQGFEKLF
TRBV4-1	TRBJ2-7	ASSQDGSIVEQY
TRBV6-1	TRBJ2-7	ASRPSGSGYEQY
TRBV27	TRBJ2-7	ASTPHGQY
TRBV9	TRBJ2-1	ASSVSSSYNEQF
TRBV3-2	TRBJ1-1	ASSLEAF
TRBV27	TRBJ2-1	ASSHQGNNEQF
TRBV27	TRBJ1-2	ASSRGSAYGYT
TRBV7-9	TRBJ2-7	ASSLAGDEQY
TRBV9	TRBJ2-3	ASSVVWGSTDTQY
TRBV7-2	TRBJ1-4	ASSPRAGMREKLF
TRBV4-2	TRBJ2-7	ASSQVSSGTYEQY
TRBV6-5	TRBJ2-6	ASRRQTSGANVLT
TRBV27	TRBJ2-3	ASSFADLTDTQY
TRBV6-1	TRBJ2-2	ASIWTGGELF
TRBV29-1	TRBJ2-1	SVGGGNEQF
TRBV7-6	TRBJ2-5	ASSLGLAGLQETQY
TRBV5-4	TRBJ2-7	ASSSWDRGLNEQY
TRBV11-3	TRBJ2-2	ASSLYNTGELF
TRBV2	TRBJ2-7	ASSWWTPDSYEQY
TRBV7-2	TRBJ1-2	ASSLVGDYGYT
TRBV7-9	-	ASSLSGQSYEQY
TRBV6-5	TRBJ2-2	ASSLHTGELF
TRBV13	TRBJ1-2	ASRLQTGLGYT
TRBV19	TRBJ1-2	ASSKSQGVTYGYT
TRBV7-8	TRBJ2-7	ASSLGREDRGYEQY
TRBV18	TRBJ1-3	ASSLQGNRNTIY
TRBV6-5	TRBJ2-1	ASSNPYNEQF
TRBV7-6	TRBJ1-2	ASSPTGGADYGYT
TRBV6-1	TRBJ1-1	ASTETARAAEAF
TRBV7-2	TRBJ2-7	ASSLGRGVVYEQY
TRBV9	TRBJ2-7	ASSVSTSGYEQY